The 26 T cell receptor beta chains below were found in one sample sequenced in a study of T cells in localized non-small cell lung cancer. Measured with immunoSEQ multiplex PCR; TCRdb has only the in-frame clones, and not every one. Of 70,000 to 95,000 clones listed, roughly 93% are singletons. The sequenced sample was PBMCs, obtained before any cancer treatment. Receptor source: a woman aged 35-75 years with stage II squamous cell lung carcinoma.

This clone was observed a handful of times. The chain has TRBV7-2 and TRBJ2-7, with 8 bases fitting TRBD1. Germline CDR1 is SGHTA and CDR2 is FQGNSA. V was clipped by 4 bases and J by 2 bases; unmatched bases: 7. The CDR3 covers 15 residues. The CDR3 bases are TGTGCCAGCAGCTCCCGTACAGGGGGACCCTACGAGCAGTACTTC. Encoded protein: CASSSRTGGPYEQYF.

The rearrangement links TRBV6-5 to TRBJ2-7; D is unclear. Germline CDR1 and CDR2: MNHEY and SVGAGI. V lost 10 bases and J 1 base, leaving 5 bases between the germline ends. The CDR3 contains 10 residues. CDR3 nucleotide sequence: TGTGCCACCACTTCCTACGAGCAGTACTTC. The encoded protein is CATTSYEQYF.

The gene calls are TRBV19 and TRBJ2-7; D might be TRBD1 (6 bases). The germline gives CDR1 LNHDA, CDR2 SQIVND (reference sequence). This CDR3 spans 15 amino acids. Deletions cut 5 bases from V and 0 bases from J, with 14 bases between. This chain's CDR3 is CASSLHGQSSYEQYF. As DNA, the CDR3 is TGTGCCAGTAGTCTCCATGGACAGAGCTCCTACGAGCAGTACTTC.

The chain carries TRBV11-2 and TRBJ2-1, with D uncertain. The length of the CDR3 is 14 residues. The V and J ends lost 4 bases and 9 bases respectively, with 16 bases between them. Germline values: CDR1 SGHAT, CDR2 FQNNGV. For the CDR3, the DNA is TGTGCCAGCAGCTCTACGCGAGTGGCCGGTGAGCAGTTCTTC. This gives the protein CASSSTRVAGEQFF.

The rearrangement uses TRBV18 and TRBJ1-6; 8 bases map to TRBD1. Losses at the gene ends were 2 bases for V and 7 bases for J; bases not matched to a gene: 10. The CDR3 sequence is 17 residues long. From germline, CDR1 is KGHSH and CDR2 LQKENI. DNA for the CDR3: TGTGCCAGCTCACCAGCTTGGAGACAGGGGTCGAATTCACCCCTCCACTTT. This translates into CASSPAWRQGSNSPLHF.

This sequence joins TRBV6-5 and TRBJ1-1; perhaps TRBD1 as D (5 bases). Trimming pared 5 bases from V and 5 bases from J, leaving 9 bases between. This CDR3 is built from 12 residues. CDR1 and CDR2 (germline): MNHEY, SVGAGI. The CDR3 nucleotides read TGTGCCAGCAGTAGCACAGGAACTGAAGCTTTCTTT. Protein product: CASSSTGTEAFF.

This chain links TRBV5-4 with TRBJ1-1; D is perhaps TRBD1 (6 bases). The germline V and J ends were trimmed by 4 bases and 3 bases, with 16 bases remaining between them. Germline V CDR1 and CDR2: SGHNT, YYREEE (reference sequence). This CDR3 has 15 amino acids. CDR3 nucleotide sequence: TGTGCCAGCAGCCTTACAGGGTATCTGGACACTGAAGCTTTCTTT. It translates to CASSLTGYLDTEAFF.

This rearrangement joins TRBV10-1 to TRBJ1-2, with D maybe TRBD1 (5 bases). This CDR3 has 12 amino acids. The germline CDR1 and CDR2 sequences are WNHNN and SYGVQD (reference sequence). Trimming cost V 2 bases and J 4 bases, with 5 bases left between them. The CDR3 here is CASSEDSYGYTF. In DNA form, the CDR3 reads TGCGCCAGCAGTGAGGACAGCTATGGCTACACCTTC.

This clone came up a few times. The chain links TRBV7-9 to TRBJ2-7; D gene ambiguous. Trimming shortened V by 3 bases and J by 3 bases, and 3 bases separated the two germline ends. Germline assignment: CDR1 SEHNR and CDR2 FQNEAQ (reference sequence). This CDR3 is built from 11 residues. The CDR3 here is CASSFDYEQYF. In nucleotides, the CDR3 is TGTGCCAGCAGCTTCGACTACGAGCAGTACTTC.

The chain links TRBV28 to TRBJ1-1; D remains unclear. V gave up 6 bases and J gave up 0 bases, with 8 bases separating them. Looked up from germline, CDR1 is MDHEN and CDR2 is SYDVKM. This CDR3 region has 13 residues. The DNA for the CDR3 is TGTGCCAGCAGCCCCTCTTTGAACACTGAAGCTTTCTTT. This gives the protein CASSPSLNTEAFF.

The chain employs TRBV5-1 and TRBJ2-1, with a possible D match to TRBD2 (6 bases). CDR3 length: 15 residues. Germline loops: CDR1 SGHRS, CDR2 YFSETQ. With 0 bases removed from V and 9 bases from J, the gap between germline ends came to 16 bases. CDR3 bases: TGCGCCAGCAGCTTGGGGGCGGGGCCGCCTACTGAGCAGTTCTTC. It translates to CASSLGAGPPTEQFF.

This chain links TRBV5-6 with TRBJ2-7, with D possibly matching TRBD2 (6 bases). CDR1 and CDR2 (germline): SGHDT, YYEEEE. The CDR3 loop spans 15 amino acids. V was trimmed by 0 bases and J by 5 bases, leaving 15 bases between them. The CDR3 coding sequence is TGTGCCAGCAGCTTGGGACCGGGAGCCCACCACGAGCAGTACTTC. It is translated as CASSLGPGAHHEQYF.

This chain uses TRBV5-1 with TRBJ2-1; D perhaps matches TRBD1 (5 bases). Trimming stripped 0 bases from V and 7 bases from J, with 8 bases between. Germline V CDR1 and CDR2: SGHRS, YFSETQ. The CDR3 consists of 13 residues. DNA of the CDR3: TGCGCCAGCAGCTTGGTTAGGGGAAATGAGCAGTTCTTC. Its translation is CASSLVRGNEQFF. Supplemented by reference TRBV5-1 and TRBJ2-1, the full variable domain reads KAGVTQTPRYLIKTRGQQVTLSCSPISGHRSVSWYQQTPGQGLQFLFEYFSETQRNKGNFPGRFSGRQFSNSRSEMNVSTLELGDSALYLCASSLVRGNEQFFGPGTRLTVL.

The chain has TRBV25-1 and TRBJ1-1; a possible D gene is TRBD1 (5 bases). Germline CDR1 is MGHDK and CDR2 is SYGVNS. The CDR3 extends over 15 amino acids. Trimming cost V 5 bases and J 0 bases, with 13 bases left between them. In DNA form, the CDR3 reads TGTGCCAGCAGTCCCTGGGGAGGGGTGAACACTGAAGCTTTCTTT. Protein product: CASSPWGGVNTEAFF.

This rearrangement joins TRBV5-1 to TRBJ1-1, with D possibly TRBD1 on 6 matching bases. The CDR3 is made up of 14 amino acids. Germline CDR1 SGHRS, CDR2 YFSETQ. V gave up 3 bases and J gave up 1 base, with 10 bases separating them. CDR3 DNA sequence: TGCGCCAGCAGCTACGGGACACCGAACACTGAAGCTTTCTTT. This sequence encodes CASSYGTPNTEAFF. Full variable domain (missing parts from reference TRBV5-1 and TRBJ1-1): KAGVTQTPRYLIKTRGQQVTLSCSPISGHRSVSWYQQTPGQGLQFLFEYFSETQRNKGNFPGRFSGRQFSNSRSEMNVSTLELGDSALYLCASSYGTPNTEAFFGQGTRLTVV.

As DNA, the CDR3 is TGTGCCAGCAGTTTACGGGCAGGTGAACAATACGAGCAGTACTTC. This gives the protein CASSLRAGEQYEQYF. The chain is built from TRBV27 and TRBJ2-7; D is unclear. This CDR3 comprises 15 residues. Germline V gene sequence: CDR1 MNHEY, CDR2 SMNVEV (reference sequence). V was clipped by 2 bases and J by 4 bases, with 15 bases between them.

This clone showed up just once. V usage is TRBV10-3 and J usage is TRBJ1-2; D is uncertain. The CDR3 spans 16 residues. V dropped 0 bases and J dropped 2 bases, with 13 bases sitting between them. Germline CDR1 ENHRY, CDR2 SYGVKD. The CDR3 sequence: CAISESGRSPNYGYTF. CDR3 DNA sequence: TGTGCCATCAGTGAGTCGGGCCGGAGTCCCAACTATGGCTACACCTTC.

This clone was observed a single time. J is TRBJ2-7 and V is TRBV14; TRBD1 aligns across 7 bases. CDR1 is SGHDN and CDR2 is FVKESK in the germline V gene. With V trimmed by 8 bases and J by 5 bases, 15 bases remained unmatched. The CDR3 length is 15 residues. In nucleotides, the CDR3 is TGTGCCAGCGGCAAGTCCGGGACAGCTTCCAACGAGCAGTACTTC. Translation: CASGKSGTASNEQYF.

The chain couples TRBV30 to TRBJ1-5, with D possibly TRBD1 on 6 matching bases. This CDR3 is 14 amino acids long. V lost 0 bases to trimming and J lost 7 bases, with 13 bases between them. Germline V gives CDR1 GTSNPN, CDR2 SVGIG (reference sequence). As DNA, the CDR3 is TGTGCCTGGAGTGTAGGGGGGGCGGGCCAGCCCCAGCATTTT. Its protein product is CAWSVGGAGQPQHF.

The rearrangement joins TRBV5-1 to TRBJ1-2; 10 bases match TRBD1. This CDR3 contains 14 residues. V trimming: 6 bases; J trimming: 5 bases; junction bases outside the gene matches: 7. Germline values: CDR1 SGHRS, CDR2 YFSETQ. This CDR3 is CASTPGTGDYGYTF. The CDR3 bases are TGCGCCAGCACACCCGGGACAGGGGATTATGGCTACACCTTC.

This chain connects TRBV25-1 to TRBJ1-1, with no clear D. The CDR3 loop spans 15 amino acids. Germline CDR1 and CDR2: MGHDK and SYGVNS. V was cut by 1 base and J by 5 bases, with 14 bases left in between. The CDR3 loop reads CASSEFGEGLTEAFF. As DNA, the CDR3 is TGTGCCAGCAGTGAATTCGGGGAGGGATTGACTGAAGCTTTCTTT. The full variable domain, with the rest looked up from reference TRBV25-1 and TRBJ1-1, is EADIYQTPRYLVIGTGKKITLECSQTMGHDKMYWYQQDPGMELHLIHYSYGVNSTEKGDLSSESTVSRIRTEHFPLTLESARPSHTSQYLCASSEFGEGLTEAFFGQGTRLTVV.

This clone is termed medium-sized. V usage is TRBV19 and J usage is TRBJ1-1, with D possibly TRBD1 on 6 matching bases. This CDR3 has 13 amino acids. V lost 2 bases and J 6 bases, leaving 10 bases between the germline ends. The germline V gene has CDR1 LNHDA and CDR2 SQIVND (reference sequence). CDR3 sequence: CASSITGAAEAFF. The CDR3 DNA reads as TGTGCCAGTAGTATAACGGGGGCCGCTGAAGCTTTCTTT.

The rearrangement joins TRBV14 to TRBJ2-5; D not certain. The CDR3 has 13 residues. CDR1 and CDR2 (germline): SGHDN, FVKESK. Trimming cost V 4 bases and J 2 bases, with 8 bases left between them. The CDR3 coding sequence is TGTGCCAGCAGCCCCCGGGCGCAAGAGACCCAGTACTTC. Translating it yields CASSPRAQETQYF.

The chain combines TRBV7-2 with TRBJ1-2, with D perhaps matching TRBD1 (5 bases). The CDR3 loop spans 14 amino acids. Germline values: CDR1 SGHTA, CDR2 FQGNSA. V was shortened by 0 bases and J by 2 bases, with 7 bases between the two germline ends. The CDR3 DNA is TGTGCCAGCAGCTTAGCCCAGGGAAACTATGGCTACACCTTC. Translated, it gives CASSLAQGNYGYTF.

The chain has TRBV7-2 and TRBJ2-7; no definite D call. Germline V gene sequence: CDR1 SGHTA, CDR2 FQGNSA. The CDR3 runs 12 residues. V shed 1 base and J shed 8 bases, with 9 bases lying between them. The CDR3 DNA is TGTGCCAGCAGCTTAGTCGGCCTACAGCAGTACTTC. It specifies CASSLVGLQQYF.

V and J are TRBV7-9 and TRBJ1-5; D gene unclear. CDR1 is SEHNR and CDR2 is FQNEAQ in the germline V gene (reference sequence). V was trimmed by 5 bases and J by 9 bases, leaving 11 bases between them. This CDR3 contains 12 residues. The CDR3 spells CASSPPKGPQHF. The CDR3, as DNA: TGTGCCAGCAGCCCTCCCAAGGGGCCCCAGCATTTT.